Listed below are T cell receptor beta chains from one sample, sequenced in a study of long-term antiretroviral therapy in people with HIV. The data were produced by immunoSEQ multiplex PCR, yet TCRdb's version contains in-frame clones alone and is incomplete. Altogether 20,000 to 25,000 clones are present, around three quarters being singletons, with the ten largest covering approximately 11%. Specimen: unsorted PBMCs, collected 1.1 years before starting antiretroviral therapy. Source of these receptors: a woman aged 40 to 49 with HIV. Each CDR3 is given with its conserved first and last residue. The D gene is left open where the match is weak. Clone size is shown for a subset of rows, as once, few, many or a class of expanded clone.

D gene	V gene	J gene	clone size	CDR3 protein	CDR3 DNA
.	TRBV19	TRBJ1-5	.	CASISREGAQHF	TGTGCCAGTATAAGCAGGGAGGGCGCCCAGCATTTT
TRBD2	TRBV7-7	TRBJ2-3	.	CASSRTSGRADTQYF	TGTGCCAGCAGCCGGACTAGCGGGAGAGCAGATACGCAGTATTTT
.	TRBV19	TRBJ2-3	.	CASSPGWDTQYF	TGTGCCAGTAGTCCAGGGTGGGATACGCAGTATTTT
TRBD1	TRBV30	TRBJ1-1	.	CAWRKGQGGTEAFF	TGTGCCTGGAGAAAGGGACAGGGTGGGACTGAAGCTTTCTTT
.	TRBV19	TRBJ2-7	once	CASSQQIKGEQYF	TGTGCCAGTAGTCAACAAATTAAGGGCGAGCAGTACTTC
TRBD1	TRBV14	TRBJ1-2	few	CASSHRQGGGGYTF	TGTGCCAGCAGCCACAGACAAGGGGGCGGTGGCTACACCTTC
.	TRBV7-6	TRBJ1-6	.	CASSLDREDNSPLHF	TGTGCCAGCAGCTTAGACAGAGAGGATAATTCACCCCTCCACTTT
.	TRBV15	TRBJ2-1	.	CATSRDHGDEQFF	TGTGCCACCAGCAGAGATCACGGGGATGAGCAGTTCTTC
.	TRBV18	TRBJ1-1	.	CASAGSELSEAFF	TGTGCCAGTGCCGGAAGTGAACTCTCTGAAGCTTTCTTT
.	TRBV7-8	TRBJ1-2	.	CASSLIDDGYTF	TGTGCCAGCAGCTTAATCGACGATGGCTACACCTTC
TRBD1	TRBV14	TRBJ1-2	.	CASSQDFQGAYGYTF	TGTGCCAGCAGCCAAGATTTCCAGGGGGCGTATGGCTACACCTTC
TRBD2	TRBV14	TRBJ2-2	.	CASSPLAGGPIGELFF	TGTGCCAGCAGCCCCCTAGCGGGGGGGCCTATCGGGGAGCTGTTTTTT
TRBD1	TRBV11-2	TRBJ2-1	.	CASSLDSQQGNEQFF	TGTGCCAGCAGCTTAGATTCCCAACAGGGGAATGAGCAGTTCTTC
.	TRBV2	TRBJ2-7	.	CASSGLVTYEQYF	TGTGCCAGCAGTGGACTCGTTACCTACGAGCAGTACTTC
.	TRBV12-5	TRBJ1-2	few	CASGLGTNYGYTF	TGTGCTAGTGGTCTCGGGACAAACTATGGCTACACCTTC
TRBD2	TRBV9	TRBJ2-1	.	CASSLTSQYYNEQFF	TGTGCCAGCAGCCTGACTAGCCAGTACTACAATGAGCAGTTCTTC
.	TRBV10-1	TRBJ2-2	few	CASSEAGRNTGELFF	TGCGCCAGCAGTGAGGCAGGGCGGAACACCGGGGAGCTGTTTTTT
.	TRBV15	TRBJ1-2	.	CATSRDLIGGDGYTF	TGTGCCACCAGCAGAGATCTCATCGGAGGAGATGGCTACACCTTC
.	TRBV5-4	TRBJ1-4	.	CASSLAGTEVSLFF	TGTGCCAGCAGCTTGGCCGGGACGGAAGTTTCGCTGTTTTTT
.	TRBV18	TRBJ1-2	.	CASSPETAPGGYTF	TGTGCCAGCTCACCAGAGACGGCGCCGGGGGGCTACACCTTC
TRBD2	TRBV5-6	TRBJ2-5	once	CASSWVGGAQYF	TGTGCCAGCAGCTGGGTCGGGGGGGCCCAGTACTTC
TRBD1	TRBV5-1	TRBJ2-5	.	CASSTRDRGRETQYF	TGCGCCAGCAGCACCCGGGACAGGGGGCGGGAGACCCAGTACTTC
.	TRBV5-1	TRBJ2-3	.	CATRRDGADTQYF	TGCGCTACGCGGCGGGATGGCGCAGATACGCAGTATTTT
.	TRBV2	TRBJ1-5	.	CASSEEGGAGNQPQHF	TGTGCCAGCAGTGAAGAGGGGGGAGCGGGCAATCAGCCCCAGCATTTT
TRBD2	TRBV5-1	TRBJ2-2	.	CASSFALAGYNTGELFF	TGCGCCAGCAGCTTCGCACTAGCGGGTTATAACACCGGGGAGCTGTTTTTT
.	TRBV4-2	TRBJ1-1	.	CASSQEGSVLNTEAFF	TGTGCCAGCAGCCAAGAGGGCTCAGTTCTGAACACTGAAGCTTTCTTT
.	TRBV2	TRBJ1-5	.	CASSEESGVSQPQHF	TGTGCCAGCAGTGAAGAGTCCGGGGTAAGTCAGCCCCAGCATTTT